This is a list of T cell receptor beta chains from one sample in a study of blood T cell repertoires in COVID-19. TCRdb's table, derived via immunoSEQ multiplex PCR, lists solely in-frame clones and lacks some. The sample holds around 190,000 clones, approximately 80% seen once. Material for sequencing was peripheral blood. These receptors originate from a human donor in a cohort sampled during active COVID-19. Both conserved end residues are part of each CDR3. For some rows the clone size is stated as once, few or many, or as a class when expanded; others skip it.

j_gene: TRBJ1-4; abundance: NA; v_gene: TRBV4-1; CDR3aa: CASSHKGQGSLREKLFF
j_gene: TRBJ2-7; abundance: NA; v_gene: TRBV12-1; CDR3aa: CASSPGYEQYF
j_gene: TRBJ1-2; abundance: NA; v_gene: TRBV27; CDR3aa: CASSLMGQGSGYTF
j_gene: TRBJ2-2; abundance: NA; v_gene: TRBV19; CDR3aa: CASSIRDRGIVAGELFF
j_gene: TRBJ1-4; abundance: NA; v_gene: TRBV25-1; CDR3aa: CASRGAQREKLFF
j_gene: TRBJ2-5; abundance: NA; v_gene: TRBV5-1; CDR3aa: CASSQTSVGETQYF
j_gene: TRBJ2-1; abundance: NA; v_gene: TRBV6-6; CDR3aa: CASSYSQRGVYNEQFF
j_gene: TRBJ2-5; abundance: NA; v_gene: TRBV11-3; CDR3aa: CASSHTGRETQYF
j_gene: TRBJ1-2; abundance: NA; v_gene: TRBV18; CDR3aa: CASSPLGGPDGYTF
j_gene: TRBJ2-7; abundance: once; v_gene: TRBV12-3/TRBV12-4; CDR3aa: CASRTGTVYEQYF
j_gene: TRBJ1-4; abundance: NA; v_gene: TRBV7-6; CDR3aa: CASSLNGRGGSEKLFF
j_gene: TRBJ2-1; abundance: NA; v_gene: TRBV5-1; CDR3aa: CASSLLAGEYNEQFF
j_gene: TRBJ2-7; abundance: NA; v_gene: TRBV4-1; CDR3aa: CASSQDPTSGGYEQYF
j_gene: TRBJ2-3; abundance: NA; v_gene: TRBV19; CDR3aa: CASSITGGQTDTQYF
j_gene: TRBJ2-7; abundance: NA; v_gene: TRBV29-1; CDR3aa: CSVQGAGAYEQYF
j_gene: TRBJ2-2; abundance: NA; v_gene: TRBV6-4; CDR3aa: CASSMDRGNTGELFF
j_gene: TRBJ2-1; abundance: NA; v_gene: TRBV7-9; CDR3aa: CASSPGGVKQFF
j_gene: TRBJ1-2; abundance: NA; v_gene: TRBV6-2/TRBV6-3; CDR3aa: CASSSPTRRGSYGYTF
j_gene: TRBJ2-7; abundance: NA; v_gene: TRBV6-5; CDR3aa: CASTTQADSSYEQYF
j_gene: TRBJ1-1; abundance: NA; v_gene: TRBV14; CDR3aa: CASSRGTDTEAFF
j_gene: TRBJ2-1; abundance: NA; v_gene: TRBV7-7; CDR3aa: CASSLELGGRFSYNEQFF
j_gene: TRBJ2-3; abundance: NA; v_gene: TRBV15; CDR3aa: CATSRERAGSRGDTQYF
j_gene: TRBJ2-1; abundance: once; v_gene: TRBV30; CDR3aa: CAWSVVENEQFF
j_gene: TRBJ2-7; abundance: NA; v_gene: TRBV5-1; CDR3aa: CASSREGQETYEQYF
j_gene: TRBJ2-1; abundance: few; v_gene: TRBV11-2; CDR3aa: CASSFGGESSYNEQFF
j_gene: TRBJ2-7; abundance: NA; v_gene: TRBV5-4; CDR3aa: CASSFETPTYEQYF
j_gene: TRBJ2-7; abundance: NA; v_gene: TRBV5-1; CDR3aa: CASSLAREGYEQYF
j_gene: TRBJ1-2; abundance: NA; v_gene: TRBV18; CDR3aa: CASSGTGEGYTF
j_gene: TRBJ1-3; abundance: NA; v_gene: TRBV12-3/TRBV12-4; CDR3aa: CASSLVPGNTIYF
j_gene: TRBJ1-1; abundance: NA; v_gene: TRBV2; CDR3aa: CASTLQGRAFF
j_gene: TRBJ2-3; abundance: NA; v_gene: TRBV3-1/TRBV3-2; CDR3aa: CASSQDRLARGDTQYF
j_gene: TRBJ1-5; abundance: few; v_gene: TRBV6-6; CDR3aa: CASSYDRNQPQHF
j_gene: TRBJ2-7; abundance: NA; v_gene: TRBV27; CDR3aa: CASSPGTSAEQYF
j_gene: TRBJ1-2; abundance: NA; v_gene: TRBV30; CDR3aa: CAWTDGEGNGYTF
j_gene: TRBJ2-7; abundance: NA; v_gene: TRBV7-3; CDR3aa: CASTLGGDEQYF
j_gene: TRBJ2-1; abundance: NA; v_gene: TRBV9; CDR3aa: CASSVDRGSYNEQFF
j_gene: TRBJ1-2; abundance: few; v_gene: TRBV7-9; CDR3aa: CASTADTDYGYTF